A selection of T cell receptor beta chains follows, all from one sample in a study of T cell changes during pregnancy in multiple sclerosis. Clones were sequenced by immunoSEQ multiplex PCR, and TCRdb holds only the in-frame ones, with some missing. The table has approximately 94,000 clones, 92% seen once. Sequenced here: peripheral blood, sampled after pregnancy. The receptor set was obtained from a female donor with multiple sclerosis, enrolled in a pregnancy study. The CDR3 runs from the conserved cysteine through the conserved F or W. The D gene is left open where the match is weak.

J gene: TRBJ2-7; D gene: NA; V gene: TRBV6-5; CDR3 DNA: TGTGCCAGCAGTCAAACAGGGTCTACCTACGAGCAGTACTTC; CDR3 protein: CASSQTGSTYEQYF
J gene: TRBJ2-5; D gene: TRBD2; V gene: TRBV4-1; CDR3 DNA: TGCGCCAGCAGCCAAGAAGGGGGGCTAGCGGGCCAAGAGACCCAGTACTTC; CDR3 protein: CASSQEGGLAGQETQYF
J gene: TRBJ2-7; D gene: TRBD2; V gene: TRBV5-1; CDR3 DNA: TGCGCCAGCAGCTTGGGGAGCGGGAGGAACACCTACGAGCAGTACTTC; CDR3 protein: CASSLGSGRNTYEQYF
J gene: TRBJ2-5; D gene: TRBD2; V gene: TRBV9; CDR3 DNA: TGTGCCAGCAGCGTAGCTAGCGGGGGCTTAGAGACCCAGTACTTC; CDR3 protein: CASSVASGGLETQYF
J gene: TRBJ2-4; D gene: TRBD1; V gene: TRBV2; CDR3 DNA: TGTGCCAGCAGTCGGACCGGGACAGGGGGCCGGGGTCAGTACTTC; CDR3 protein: CASSRTGTGGRGQYF
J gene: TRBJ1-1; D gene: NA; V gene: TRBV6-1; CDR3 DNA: TGTGCCAGCAGTGAATCACAGACTGAAGCTTTCTTT; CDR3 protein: CASSESQTEAFF
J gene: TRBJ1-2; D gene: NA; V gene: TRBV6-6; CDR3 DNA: TGTGCCAGCAGCCTCTACAGGGAGTATGGCTACACCTTC; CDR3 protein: CASSLYREYGYTF
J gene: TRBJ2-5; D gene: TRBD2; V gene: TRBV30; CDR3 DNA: TGTGCCTGGAGTGAAGCCCTAGCGGTCCAAGAGACCCAGTACTTC; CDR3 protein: CAWSEALAVQETQYF
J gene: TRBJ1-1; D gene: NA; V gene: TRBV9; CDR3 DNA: TGTGCCAGCAGCGTAGCAATGAACACTGAAGCTTTCTTT; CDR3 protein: CASSVAMNTEAFF
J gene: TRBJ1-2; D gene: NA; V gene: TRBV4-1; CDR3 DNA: TGCGCCAGCAGCCAAGGGCCATACTATGGCTACACCTTC; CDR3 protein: CASSQGPYYGYTF
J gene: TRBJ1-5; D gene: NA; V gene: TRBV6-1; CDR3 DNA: TGTGCCAGCAGCTGGGGGGAGTACAATCAGCCCCAGCATTTT; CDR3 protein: CASSWGEYNQPQHF
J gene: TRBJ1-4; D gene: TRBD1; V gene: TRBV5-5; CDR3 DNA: TGTGCCAGCAGCCGAGGAGGGGGCTGGGAAAAACTGTTTTTT; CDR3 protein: CASSRGGGWEKLFF
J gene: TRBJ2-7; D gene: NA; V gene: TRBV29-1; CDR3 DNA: TGCAGCGTTGGGGGTGGGGCCACCTCCTACGAGCAGTACTTC; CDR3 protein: CSVGGGATSYEQYF